Shown below are 20 T cell receptor beta chains from a single sample sequenced in a study of shared clonotypes between healthy human individuals. Some clones are missing from TCRdb's copy, which holds only in-frame ones; the method was immunoSEQ multiplex PCR. Of roughly 700,000 clones detected, about 90% appear once; the ten largest clones hold roughly 36%. The sample consisted of memory CD8+ T cells from PBMCs. Subset denoted: CD45RO+ cells pooled with CCR7-negative TemRA cells. The receptors were sampled from a man younger than 35 in good health. Some clones in this sample may be carry-over from other donors' samples.

The chain carries TRBV9 and TRBJ2-7; 9 bases fit TRBD1. Trimming took 0 bases from V and 7 from J; bases not matched to a gene: 5. Germline V gene data show CDR1 as SGDLS and CDR2 as YYNGEE. The CDR3 extends over 14 amino acids. DNA for the CDR3: TGTGCCAGCAGCGTAGGGGACAGGGTCAGGGAGCAGTACTTC. Translated: CASSVGDRVREQYF.

The chain links TRBV15 to TRBJ1-5; 9 nucleotides agree with TRBD1. Trimming at V came to 1 base and at J to 6 bases, leaving 7 bases not matched to a gene. The germline gives CDR1 LNHNV, CDR2 YYDKDF (reference sequence). The CDR3 length is 16 residues. The CDR3 spells CATSRVPGQGIQPQHF. The CDR3 nucleotides read TGTGCCACCAGCAGAGTCCCGGGACAGGGTATTCAGCCCCAGCATTTT.

The chain employs TRBV7-9 and TRBJ1-1, with TRBD1 identical over 9 bases. The CDR3 sequence is 14 residues long. CDR1 and CDR2 from the germline V gene are SEHNR and FQNEAQ (reference sequence). The V gene end was trimmed by 2 bases and the J gene end by 7 bases; junction bases not matched to a gene: 5. The CDR3 here is CASSLPWTGVEAFF. The CDR3 nucleotides are TGTGCCAGCAGCTTACCCTGGACAGGGGTTGAAGCTTTCTTT.

The genes are TRBV28 and TRBJ2-1; 7 bases are shared with TRBD2. This CDR3 is 14 amino acids long. Trimming removed 5 bases from V and 4 bases from J; junction bases left unmatched: 5. Germline CDR1 reads MDHEN; CDR2 reads SYDVKM. CDR3 DNA sequence: TGTGCCAGCAGTACTCCTAGCGGATACAATGAGCAGTTCTTC. Translation: CASSTPSGYNEQFF.

The count of this clone is one. The chain carries TRBV9 and TRBJ1-1; 8 bases agree with TRBD1. CDR1 and CDR2 from the germline V gene are SGDLS and YYNGEE. J gave up 4 bases and V 1 base, and 6 bases lay outside the gene matches. The CDR3 sequence is 15 residues long. As DNA, the CDR3 is TGTGCCAGCAGCGTAAGCGCAGGGGGCGGCACTGAAGCTTTCTTT. It specifies CASSVSAGGGTEAFF.

This clone was detected once. One base away lies a much larger clone, so this may be a sequencing read error. The CDR3 here is CASGTRAGGGTGELFF. The CDR3 DNA reads as TGTGCCAGCGGCACCCGAGCGGGAGGAGGTACCGGGGAGCTGTTTTTT. The rearrangement joins TRBV7-2 to TRBJ2-2; 9 bases match TRBD2. The CDR3 loop spans 16 amino acids. Looked up from germline, CDR1 is SGHTA and CDR2 is FQGNSA. Unmatched junction bases numbered 12, after V lost 8 bases and J lost 5 bases. The whole variable domain, filled in from reference TRBV7-2 and TRBJ2-2, reads GAGVSQSPSNKVTEKGKDVELRCDPISGHTALYWYRQSLGQGLEFLIYFQGNSAPDKSGLPSDRFSAERTGGSVSTLTIQRTQQEDSAVYLCASGTRAGGGTGELFFGEGSRLTVL.

The chain employs TRBV5-6 and TRBJ1-1; D may be TRBD1 (6 bases). The germline V gene encodes CDR1 SGHDT and CDR2 YYEEEE. This CDR3 is 12 amino acids long. V was clipped by 0 bases and J by 11 bases, with 11 bases between them. The CDR3 DNA follows: TGTGCCAGCAGCTTGGCGAACAGGGTTGCTTTCTTT. Its protein is CASSLANRVAFF.

The rearrangement uses TRBV5-4 and TRBJ2-7; 11 nucleotides agree with TRBD1. Germline assignment: CDR1 SGHNT and CDR2 YYREEE (reference sequence). The CDR3 has 18 residues. Trimming at V came to 0 bases and at J to 3 bases, leaving 11 bases not matched to a gene. This CDR3 reads CASSLGSFGDRGYYEQYF. In nucleotides, the CDR3 is TGTGCCAGCAGCTTGGGGTCTTTTGGGGACAGGGGGTACTACGAGCAGTACTTC.

J is TRBJ2-4 and V is TRBV7-8, with 8 bases fitting TRBD2. The CDR3 is made up of 16 amino acids. Germline CDR1 and CDR2: SGHVS and FQNEAQ. V trimming: 1 base; J trimming: 4 bases; junction bases outside the gene matches: 6. CDR3 sequence reads: CASSLVPLAGKNIQYF. In nucleotides, the CDR3 is TGTGCCAGCAGCTTAGTTCCCTTAGCGGGGAAAAACATTCAGTACTTC.

V is TRBV15 and J is TRBJ2-5; D uncertain. The V end lost 0 bases, the J end lost 2 bases, and 7 bases lay between the germline ends. Germline V CDR1 and CDR2: LNHNV, YYDKDF (reference sequence). This CDR3 has 14 residues. The chain's CDR3 is CATSRDLAQETQYF. CDR3 nucleotide sequence: TGTGCCACCAGCAGAGATCTCGCGCAAGAGACCCAGTACTTC.

The CDR3 DNA follows: TGTGCCAGCAGTTCACATGGGCGGAACGACAATGAGCAGTTCTTC. This encodes CASSSHGRNDNEQFF. This chain uses TRBV27 with TRBJ2-1; D is unresolved. This CDR3 has 15 amino acids. V was shortened by 4 bases and J by 5 bases, with 15 bases between the two germline ends. The germline gives CDR1 MNHEY, CDR2 SMNVEV (reference sequence).

The chain is built from TRBV27 and TRBJ2-7; 12 bases match TRBD1. The trim removed 5 bases at V and 5 bases at J, leaving 7 bases unmatched. The CDR3 has 15 amino acids. Germline V lookup: CDR1 MNHEY, CDR2 SMNVEV (reference sequence). The CDR3 bases are TGTGCCAGCAGTCTCCGGGACAGGGGGCTCGACGAGCAGTACTTC. It yields the protein CASSLRDRGLDEQYF.

This clone is a singleton in its sample. The CDR3 here is CASSSGTSPLDTQYF. DNA of the CDR3: TGTGCCAGCAGTTCAGGGACTAGCCCCCTAGATACGCAGTATTTT. The J gene is TRBJ2-3, the V gene TRBV27, with 9 positions matching TRBD2. CDR1 MNHEY and CDR2 SMNVEV come from the germline V gene (reference sequence). V lost 4 bases to trimming and J lost 5 bases; unmatched junction nucleotides: 7. The CDR3 covers 15 residues.

This chain connects TRBV6-6 to TRBJ2-1, with D unresolved. Germline-derived CDR1 and CDR2 are MNHNY and SVGAGI (reference sequence). The V gene lost 6 bases and the J gene lost 6 bases, with 21 bases spanning the gap. The CDR3 has 16 amino acids. This chain's CDR3 is CASRQTRAFDVNEQFF. For the CDR3, the DNA is TGTGCCAGCAGGCAAACTCGCGCCTTCGACGTCAATGAGCAGTTCTTC.

This sequence joins TRBV4-1 and TRBJ2-7; TRBD2 agrees at 8 bases. CDR1 is MGHRA, CDR2 YSYEKL, per germline. The CDR3 consists of 16 residues. V lost 1 base and J lost 0; bases outside the gene matches: 5. CDR3 bases: TGCGCCAGCAGCCAAGGGGCTAGCGGGTTCTCCTACGAGCAGTACTTC. This translates into CASSQGASGFSYEQYF.

The V and J genes are TRBV28 and TRBJ2-7; D gene ambiguous. Germline V gene data show CDR1 as MDHEN and CDR2 as SYDVKM. V was clipped by 5 bases and J by 2 bases, with 13 bases between them. The CDR3 runs to 14 residues. The chain's CDR3 is CASSLDGPTYEQYF. DNA for the CDR3: TGTGCCAGCAGTCTGGACGGGCCCACCTACGAGCAGTACTTC.

CDR3 amino acids: CASSRQGMNTEAFF. For the CDR3, the DNA is TGTGCCAGCAGCCGACAGGGTATGAACACTGAAGCTTTCTTT. The V and J genes are TRBV5-5 and TRBJ1-1, with TRBD1 identical over 7 bases. The CDR3 consists of 14 residues. Germline-derived CDR1 and CDR2 are SGHKS and YYEKEE (reference sequence). J lost 0 bases, V lost 4 bases, and 3 bases had no gene match.

The chain uses TRBV19 and TRBJ1-5; D unclear. The germline gives CDR1 LNHDA, CDR2 SQIVND (reference sequence). Between the trimmed V and J ends, which lost 3 bases and 4 bases, there was a span of 10 bases. This CDR3 is built from 14 residues. CDR3 bases: TGTGCCAGTAGTATCGAGTTAATAAATCAGCCCCAGCATTTT. This codes for CASSIELINQPQHF.

This chain links TRBV28 with TRBJ2-2; the D is unclear. Trimming took 3 bases from V and 6 from J, leaving 5 bases between them. Germline CDR1 MDHEN, CDR2 SYDVKM. The length of the CDR3 is 12 residues. This CDR3 is CASSLWAGELFF. As DNA, the CDR3 is TGTGCCAGCAGTTTGTGGGCCGGGGAGCTGTTTTTT. Based on the CDR3 plus reference TRBV28 and TRBJ2-2, the full variable domain is DVKVTQSSRYLVKRTGEKVFLECVQDMDHENMFWYRQDPGLGLRLIYFSYDVKMKEKGDIPEGYSVSREKKERFSLILESASTNQTSMYLCASSLWAGELFFGEGSRLTVL.

This chain uses TRBV7-9 with TRBJ1-5; no clear D gene. Germline V gives CDR1 SEHNR, CDR2 FQNEAQ (reference sequence). V lost 5 bases and J 4 bases, leaving 9 bases between the germline ends. This CDR3 spans 13 amino acids. The CDR3 sequence: CASSVDKNQPQHF. CDR3 DNA: TGTGCCAGCAGCGTAGACAAGAATCAGCCCCAGCATTTT.